Following are 20 T cell receptor beta chains from one sample sequenced in a study of beta chain features in type 1 diabetes listed by TCRdb under 2018. Libraries were built with the immunoSEQ multiplex PCR assay. All of the isolated RNA was reverse transcribed with the High Capacity cDNA Reverse Transcription Kit, so expressed TCRB transcripts were sequenced. Sourced from immuneACCESS, this table was stored by TCRdb with only in-frame sequences that have V and J called. A share of the clones is absent; for the studies checked, an unresolved V gene accounts for under half, and the remainder has no known explanation. Recorded for this sample are 300,000 to 350,000 clones; 14% of them occurred a single time. The biggest ten clones account for around 7% of the sample. The source material was central memory CD4+ T cells from blood. The receptors were sampled from a man aged 25 to 40 in good health.

This clone was counted many times. The chain recombines TRBV19 with TRBJ2-6, with D possibly matching TRBD1 (6 bases). CDR1 LNHDA and CDR2 SQIVND come from the germline V gene (reference sequence). This CDR3 spans 17 amino acids. V was shortened by 4 bases and J by 0 bases, with 13 bases between the two germline ends. The CDR3 here is CASSKDSRSSGANVLTF. In nucleotides, the CDR3 is TGTGCCAGTAGTAAGGACAGCAGATCCTCTGGGGCCAACGTCCTGACTTTC.

The chain's CDR3 is CASSPPGQLSYEQYV. The CDR3 DNA reads as TGTGCCAGCAGCCCGCCGGGACAGCTAAGCTACGAGCAGTACGTC. The chain combines TRBV21-1 with TRBJ2-7; the D call of TRBD1 is as the table states it, not checked on the DNA. TRBV21-1 is labeled a pseudogene. This CDR3 is 15 amino acids long.

This clone was detected many times. The genes are TRBV7-2 and TRBJ1-2; no reliable D call. V lost 10 bases, J lost 5 bases, and 14 bases lay in between. Germline V gene sequence: CDR1 SGHTA, CDR2 FQGNSA. The CDR3 is made up of 12 amino acids. DNA of the CDR3: TGTGCCACCTCCCGGCCTGGGTATGGCTACACCTTC. Its translation is CATSRPGYGYTF.

This clone came up a few times. The CDR3 sequence is CASSLRRTSGGPSPFYEQYF. The CDR3 nucleotides read TGTGCCAGCAGTTTAAGACGGACTAGCGGGGGACCCTCCCCGTTCTACGAGCAGTACTTC. The J gene is TRBJ2-7, the V gene TRBV27; TRBD2 matches 13 bases. Germline-derived CDR1 and CDR2 are MNHEY and SMNVEV (reference sequence). This CDR3 is built from 20 residues. The ends lost 2 bases at V and 3 bases at J; junction bases unmatched: 16.

The rearrangement links TRBV18 to TRBJ2-7; 9 nucleotides align to TRBD1. CDR1 and CDR2 from the germline V gene are KGHSH and LQKENI. The CDR3 is 18 residues long. The V segment lost 2 bases and the J segment 9 bases; nucleotides outside the gene matches: 20. DNA for the CDR3: TGTGCCAGCTCACCAGTACCATCCACCGGGACAGGGAGTGATAGGCAGTACTTC. Translating it yields CASSPVPSTGTGSDRQYF.

The chain joins TRBV6-1 to TRBJ1-5; the D is unclear. CDR1 and CDR2 from the germline V gene are MNHNS and SASEGT. This CDR3 contains 14 residues. The germline V and J ends were trimmed by 1 base and 3 bases, with 7 bases remaining between them. In nucleotides, the CDR3 is TGTGCCAGCAGTGAAGTCGGTCCCAATCAGCCCCAGCATTTT. It specifies CASSEVGPNQPQHF.

V is TRBV6-1 and J is TRBJ2-1; D is perhaps TRBD1 (5 bases). Germline CDR1 and CDR2: MNHNS and SASEGT. The CDR3 consists of 13 residues. CDR3 protein: CAHRSDSYNEQFF. The CDR3 DNA reads as TGTGCTCACAGGAGTGACTCCTACAATGAGCAGTTCTTC.

V gene TRBV30 combines with J gene TRBJ2-7; D gene uncertain. The CDR3 covers 13 residues. Germline V gene sequence: CDR1 GTSNPN, CDR2 SVGIG (reference sequence). Trimming took 5 bases from V and 7 from J, leaving 18 bases between them. CDR3 in amino acids: CAWSGLWNTEQYV. CDR3 sequence (DNA): TGTGCCTGGTCCGGGCTTTGGAACACTGAGCAGTACGTC.

This clone was observed a handful of times. This chain uses TRBV10-3 with TRBJ2-2, with 15 bases lining up with TRBD2. There are 15 residues in the CDR3. The ends lost 7 bases at V and 6 bases at J; junction bases unmatched: 3. Germline CDR1 reads ENHRY; CDR2 reads SYGVKD. The CDR3 nucleotides read TGTGCCATCAAGGGACTAGCGGGAGGAGCCGGGGAGCTGTTTTTT. Amino acids: CAIKGLAGGAGELFF.

This sequence joins TRBV7-2 and TRBJ1-3; maybe TRBD1 (6 bases). Per the germline V gene, CDR1 is SGHTA and CDR2 is FQGNSA. The CDR3 spans 14 residues. V dropped 5 bases and J dropped 2 bases, with 10 bases sitting between them. The CDR3 loop reads CASSRTVAGNTIYF. The DNA for the CDR3 is TGTGCCAGCAGCCGGACAGTTGCTGGAAACACCATATATTTT.

This chain links TRBV7-6 with TRBJ2-2; tentatively, D is TRBD2 (6 bases). CDR1 is SGHVS and CDR2 is FNYEAQ in the germline V gene. This CDR3 contains 16 residues. V shed 5 bases and J shed 3 bases, with 16 bases lying between them. The CDR3 reads CASSRAGKGYTGELFF. The CDR3 nucleotides are TGTGCCAGCAGCCGGGCGGGAAAGGGGTACACCGGGGAGCTGTTTTTT.

V and J are TRBV27 and TRBJ1-2; 7 positions match TRBD1. The CDR3 is made up of 12 amino acids. Germline V CDR1 and CDR2: MNHEY, SMNVEV (reference sequence). The J segment lost 0 bases and the V segment lost 10 bases, leaving 2 bases of the junction unmatched. The CDR3 protein is CATQGANYGYTF. For the CDR3, the DNA is TGTGCCACTCAGGGGGCTAACTATGGCTACACCTTC.

The chain employs TRBV5-4 and TRBJ1-1, with D tentatively TRBD1 (5 bases). CDR1 SGHNT and CDR2 YYREEE come from the germline V gene (reference sequence). V lost 2 bases and J lost 1, with 24 bases in between. CDR3 length: 19 residues. The CDR3 loop reads CASSLGGLMGPASNTEAFF. CDR3 DNA: TGTGCCAGCAGCTTAGGAGGGCTAATGGGACCAGCATCGAACACTGAAGCTTTCTTT. Drawing the rest from reference TRBV5-4 and TRBJ1-1, the complete variable domain is ETGVTQSPTHLIKTRGQQVTLRCSSQSGHNTVSWYQQALGQGPQFIFQYYREEENGRGNFPPRFSGLQFPNYSSELNVNALELDDSALYLCASSLGGLMGPASNTEAFFGQGTRLTVV.

The J gene is TRBJ1-4, the V gene TRBV27, with D hard to call. The CDR3 contains 14 residues. CDR1 is MNHEY and CDR2 is SMNVEV in the germline V gene (reference sequence). V dropped 5 bases and J dropped 8 bases, with 15 bases sitting between them. As DNA, the CDR3 is TGTGCCAGCAGTCCTCACCGACACATAGAAAAACTGTTTTTT. Its protein product is CASSPHRHIEKLFF.

The chain joins TRBV5-4 to TRBJ2-3; 13 bases match TRBD2. The CDR3 is 19 residues long. Per the germline V gene, CDR1 is SGHNT and CDR2 is YYREEE (reference sequence). V lost 2 bases, J lost 3 bases, and 12 bases stayed unmatched. The CDR3 reads CASSLLRTSGSSRTDTQYF. In DNA form, the CDR3 reads TGTGCCAGCAGCTTACTCCGGACTAGCGGGAGCTCTCGTACAGATACGCAGTATTTT.

The chain uses TRBV7-9 and TRBJ2-7; TRBD1 aligns across 9 bases. Germline lookup yields CDR1 SEHNR and CDR2 FQNEAQ (reference sequence). The CDR3 extends over 14 amino acids. The junction had 5 bases not matched to a gene; V was cut back by 5 bases and J by 3 bases. This chain's CDR3 is CASSLDRGDYEQYF. In nucleotides, the CDR3 is TGTGCCAGCAGCCTCGACAGGGGGGACTACGAGCAGTACTTC.

The genes are TRBV7-7 and TRBJ1-1, with D perhaps matching TRBD1 (5 bases). CDR1 and CDR2 from the germline V gene are SSHAT and FNYEAQ (reference sequence). CDR3 length: 13 residues. V shed 8 bases and J shed 3 bases, with 13 bases lying between them. CDR3 nucleotide sequence: TGTGCCAGCGCATACAGGAGCCACACTGAAGCTTTCTTT. Translated: CASAYRSHTEAFF.

This clone was recorded once. CDR3 nucleotide sequence: TGTGCCAGCAGCCCATCGGCGTTCTTAAGGGGGGGAGCCAAAAACATTCAGTACTTC. Translating it yields CASSPSAFLRGGAKNIQYF. The rearrangement links TRBV5-4 to TRBJ2-4; TRBD2 is a possible D gene (7 bases). The V gene lost 4 bases and the J gene lost 0 bases, with 23 bases spanning the gap. The length of the CDR3 is 19 residues. Germline values: CDR1 SGHNT, CDR2 YYREEE (reference sequence).

This clone was detected ten times or more. This chain joins TRBV29-1 and TRBJ2-7; 8 positions match TRBD1. Unmatched junction bases numbered 9, after V lost 2 bases and J lost 3 bases. This CDR3 has 15 residues. The germline gives CDR1 SQVTM, CDR2 ANQGSEA. CDR3 amino acids: CSVEPRTGCFYEQYV. CDR3 sequence (DNA): TGCAGCGTTGAACCCCGGACAGGGTGCTTCTACGAGCAGTACGTC.

In its sample, this clone was seen many times. The rearrangement links TRBV2 to TRBJ2-1; weak D call: TRBD2 (5 bases). The length of the CDR3 is 13 residues. The V and J ends lost 10 bases and 8 bases respectively, with 18 bases between them. Germline assignment: CDR1 SNHLY and CDR2 FYNNEI. In DNA, the CDR3 is TGTGCCACTCGATCTCTAGATAGCGATGAGCAGTTCTTC. Protein sequence: CATRSLDSDEQFF.